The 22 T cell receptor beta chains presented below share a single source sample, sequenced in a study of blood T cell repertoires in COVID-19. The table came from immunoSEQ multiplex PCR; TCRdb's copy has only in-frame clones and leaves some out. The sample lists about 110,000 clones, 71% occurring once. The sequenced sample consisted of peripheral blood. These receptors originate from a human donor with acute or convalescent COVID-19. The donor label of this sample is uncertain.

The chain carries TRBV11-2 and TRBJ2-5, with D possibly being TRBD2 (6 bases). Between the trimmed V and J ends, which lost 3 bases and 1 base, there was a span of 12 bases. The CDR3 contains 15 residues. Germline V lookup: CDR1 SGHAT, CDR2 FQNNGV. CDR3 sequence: CASSFGLGGQETQYF. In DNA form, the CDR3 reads TGTGCCAGCAGCTTCGGACTGGGGGGCCAAGAGACCCAGTACTTC.

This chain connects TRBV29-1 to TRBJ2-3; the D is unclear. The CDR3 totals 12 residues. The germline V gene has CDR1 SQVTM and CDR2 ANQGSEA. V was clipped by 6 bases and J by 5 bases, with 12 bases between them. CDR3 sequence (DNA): TGCAGCGTCCACCACGGTGGAGATACGCAGTATTTT. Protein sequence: CSVHHGGDTQYF.

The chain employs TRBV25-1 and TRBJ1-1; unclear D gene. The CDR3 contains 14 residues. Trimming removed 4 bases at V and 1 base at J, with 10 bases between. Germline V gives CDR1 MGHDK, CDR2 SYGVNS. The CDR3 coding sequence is TGTGCCAGCAGTGCCCGGAGAGGGAACACTGAAGCTTTCTTT. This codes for CASSARRGNTEAFF.

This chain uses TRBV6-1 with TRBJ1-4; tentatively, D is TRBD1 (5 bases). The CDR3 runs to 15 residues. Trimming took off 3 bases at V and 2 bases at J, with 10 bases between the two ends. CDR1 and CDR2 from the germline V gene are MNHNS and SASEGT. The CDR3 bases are TGTGCCAGCAGTGAGGAGGGGTACACTAATGAAAAACTGTTTTTT. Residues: CASSEEGYTNEKLFF.

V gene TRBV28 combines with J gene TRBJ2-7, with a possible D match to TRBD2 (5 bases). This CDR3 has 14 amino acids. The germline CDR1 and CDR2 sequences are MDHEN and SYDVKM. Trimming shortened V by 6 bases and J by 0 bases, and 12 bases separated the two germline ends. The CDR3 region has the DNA TGTGCCAGCAGCAGACGGAGGAGCTCCTACGAGCAGTACTTC. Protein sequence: CASSRRRSSYEQYF.

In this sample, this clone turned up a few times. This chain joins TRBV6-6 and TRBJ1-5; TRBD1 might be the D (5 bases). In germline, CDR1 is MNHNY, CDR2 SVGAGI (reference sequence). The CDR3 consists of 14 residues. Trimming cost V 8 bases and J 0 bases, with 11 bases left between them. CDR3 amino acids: CASSDSHSNQPQHF. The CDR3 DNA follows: TGTGCCAGCTCCGACAGCCATAGCAATCAGCCCCAGCATTTT.

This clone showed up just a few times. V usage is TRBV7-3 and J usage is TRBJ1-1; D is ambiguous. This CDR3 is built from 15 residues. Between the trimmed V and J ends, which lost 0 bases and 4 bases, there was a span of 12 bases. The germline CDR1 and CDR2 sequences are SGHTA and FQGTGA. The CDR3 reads CASSLTPGLGTEAFF. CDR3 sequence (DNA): TGTGCCAGCAGCTTAACCCCGGGTCTCGGCACTGAAGCTTTCTTT.

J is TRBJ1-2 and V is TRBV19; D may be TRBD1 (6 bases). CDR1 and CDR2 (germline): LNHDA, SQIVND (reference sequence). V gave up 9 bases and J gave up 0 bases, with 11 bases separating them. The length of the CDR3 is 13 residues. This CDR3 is CASKGQTNYGYTF. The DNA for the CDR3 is TGTGCCAGCAAAGGACAGACTAACTATGGCTACACCTTC.

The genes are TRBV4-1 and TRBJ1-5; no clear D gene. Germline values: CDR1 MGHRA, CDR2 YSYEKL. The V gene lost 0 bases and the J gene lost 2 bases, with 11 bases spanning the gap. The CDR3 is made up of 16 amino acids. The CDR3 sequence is CASSQDRLAGNQPQHF. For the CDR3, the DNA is TGCGCCAGCAGCCAAGATAGGCTAGCGGGCAATCAGCCCCAGCATTTT.

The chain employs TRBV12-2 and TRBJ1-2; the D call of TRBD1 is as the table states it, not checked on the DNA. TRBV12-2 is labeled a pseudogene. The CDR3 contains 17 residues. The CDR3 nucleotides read TGTGCAAGTCGCTTAGCGCCTGGGGACAGGGGCGACTATGGCTACACCTTC. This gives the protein CASRLAPGDRGDYGYTF.

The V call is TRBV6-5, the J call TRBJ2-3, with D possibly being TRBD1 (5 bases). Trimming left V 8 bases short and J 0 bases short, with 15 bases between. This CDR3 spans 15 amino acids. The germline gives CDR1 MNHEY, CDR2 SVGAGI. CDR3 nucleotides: TGTGCCAGCCTCAGGACATACCAAAGCACAGATACGCAGTATTTT. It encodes CASLRTYQSTDTQYF.

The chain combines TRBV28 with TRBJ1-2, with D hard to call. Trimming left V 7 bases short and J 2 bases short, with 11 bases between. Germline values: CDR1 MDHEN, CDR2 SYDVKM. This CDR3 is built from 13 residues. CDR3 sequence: CASTQGGNYGYTF. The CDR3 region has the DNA TGTGCCAGCACCCAAGGCGGGAACTATGGCTACACCTTC.

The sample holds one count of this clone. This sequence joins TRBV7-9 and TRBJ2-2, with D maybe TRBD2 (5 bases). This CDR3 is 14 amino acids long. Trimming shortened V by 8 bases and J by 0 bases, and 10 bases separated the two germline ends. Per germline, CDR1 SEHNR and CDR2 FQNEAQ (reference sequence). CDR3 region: CASLKRTNTGELFF. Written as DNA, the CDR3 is TGTGCCAGCCTGAAGCGGACGAACACCGGGGAGCTGTTTTTT.

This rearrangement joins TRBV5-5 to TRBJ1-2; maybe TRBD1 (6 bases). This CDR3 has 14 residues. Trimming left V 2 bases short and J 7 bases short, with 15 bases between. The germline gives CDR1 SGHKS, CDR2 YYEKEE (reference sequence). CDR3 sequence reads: CASSFRGAEFGYTF. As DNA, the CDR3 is TGTGCCAGCAGCTTCAGGGGAGCTGAGTTTGGCTACACCTTC.

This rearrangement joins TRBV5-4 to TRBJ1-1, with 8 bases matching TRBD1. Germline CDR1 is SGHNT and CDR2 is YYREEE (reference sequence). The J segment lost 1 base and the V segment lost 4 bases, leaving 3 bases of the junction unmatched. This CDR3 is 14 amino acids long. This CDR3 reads CASSRDRSNTEAFF. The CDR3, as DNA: TGTGCCAGCAGCCGGGACAGGTCGAACACTGAAGCTTTCTTT.

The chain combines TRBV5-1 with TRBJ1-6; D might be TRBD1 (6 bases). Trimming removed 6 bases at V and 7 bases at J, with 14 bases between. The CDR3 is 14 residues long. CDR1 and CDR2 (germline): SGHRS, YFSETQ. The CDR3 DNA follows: TGCGCCAGCACCCACTCCACAGGGAATTCACCCCTCCACTTT. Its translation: CASTHSTGNSPLHF.

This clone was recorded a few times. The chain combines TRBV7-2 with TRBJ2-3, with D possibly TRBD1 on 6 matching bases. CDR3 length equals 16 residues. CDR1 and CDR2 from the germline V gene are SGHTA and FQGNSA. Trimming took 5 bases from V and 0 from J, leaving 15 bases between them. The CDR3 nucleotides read TGTGCCAGCAGCGCAATGGACAGATATAGCACAGATACGCAGTATTTT. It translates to CASSAMDRYSTDTQYF.

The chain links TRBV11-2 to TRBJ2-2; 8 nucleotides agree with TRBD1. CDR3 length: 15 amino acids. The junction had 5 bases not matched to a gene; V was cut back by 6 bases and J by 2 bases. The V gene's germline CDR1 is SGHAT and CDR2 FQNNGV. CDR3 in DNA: TGTGCCAGCAGGGGACAGGTCTTAAACACCGGGGAGCTGTTTTTT. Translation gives CASRGQVLNTGELFF.

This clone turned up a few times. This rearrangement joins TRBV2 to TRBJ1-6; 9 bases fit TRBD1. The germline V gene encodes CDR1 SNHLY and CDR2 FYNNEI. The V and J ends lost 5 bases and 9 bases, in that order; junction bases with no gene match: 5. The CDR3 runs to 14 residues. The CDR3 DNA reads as TGTGCCAGCAGTTTGACAGGGGGTCCTTCACCCCTCCACTTT. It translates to CASSLTGGPSPLHF. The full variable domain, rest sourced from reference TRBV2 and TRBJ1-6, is EPEVTQTPSHQVTQMGQEVILRCVPISNHLYFYWYRQILGQKVEFLVSFYNNEISEKSEIFDDQFSVERPDGSNFTLKIRSTKLEDSAMYFCASSLTGGPSPLHFGNGTRLTVT.

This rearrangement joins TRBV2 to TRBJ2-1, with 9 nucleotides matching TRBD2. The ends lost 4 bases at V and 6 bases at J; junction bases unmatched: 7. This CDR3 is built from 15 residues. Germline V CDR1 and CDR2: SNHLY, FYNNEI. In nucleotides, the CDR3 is TGTGCCAGCAGTGTATTCCTAGCGGGGATCAATGAGCAGTTCTTC. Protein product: CASSVFLAGINEQFF.

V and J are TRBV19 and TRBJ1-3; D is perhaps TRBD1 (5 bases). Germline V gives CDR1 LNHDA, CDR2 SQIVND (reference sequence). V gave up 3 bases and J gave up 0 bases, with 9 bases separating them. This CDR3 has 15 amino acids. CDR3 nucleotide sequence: TGTGCCAGTAGTATGGGGCTGAGCTCTGGAAACACCATATATTTT. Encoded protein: CASSMGLSSGNTIYF. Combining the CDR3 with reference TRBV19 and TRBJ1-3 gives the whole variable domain DGGITQSPKYLFRKEGQNVTLSCEQNLNHDAMYWYRQDPGQGLRLIYYSQIVNDFQKGDIAEGYSVSREKKESFPLTVTSAQKNPTAFYLCASSMGLSSGNTIYFGEGSWLTVV.

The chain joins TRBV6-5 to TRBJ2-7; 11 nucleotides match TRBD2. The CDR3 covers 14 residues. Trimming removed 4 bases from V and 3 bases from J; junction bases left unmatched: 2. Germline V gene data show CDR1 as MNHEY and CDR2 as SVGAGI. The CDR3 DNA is TGTGCCAGCAGTTCCGGGACTAGCGGCTACGAGCAGTACTTC. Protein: CASSSGTSGYEQYF.